These 14 T cell receptor beta chains originate from one sample sequenced in a study of beta chain features in type 1 diabetes. Reverse transcribing all isolated RNA meant expressed TCRB transcripts were sequenced. Using immunoSEQ multiplex PCR, the repertoire was profiled, and TCRdb retains in-frame clones only, with some absent. The table includes roughly 300,000 clones, approximately 8% detected once. The sample taken for sequencing was central memory CD4+ T cells from blood. The receptors here all came from a woman aged 18 to 35 in good health.

This clone has more than one count but fewer than ten. V usage is TRBV19 and J usage is TRBJ2-7, with D possibly TRBD1 on 5 matching bases. Trimming shortened V by 5 bases and J by 4 bases, and 15 bases separated the two germline ends. The CDR3 loop spans 14 amino acids. From germline, CDR1 is LNHDA and CDR2 SQIVND (reference sequence). CDR3: CASSAPQRTYEQYF. The CDR3 nucleotides are TGTGCCAGTAGTGCCCCTCAACGGACATACGAGCAGTACTTC.

This clone was seen more than once but under ten times. The gene calls are TRBV28 and TRBJ2-7, with 8 bases that match TRBD1. Germline CDR1 and CDR2: MDHEN and SYDVKM. There are 17 residues in the CDR3. The V segment lost 3 bases and the J segment 6 bases; nucleotides outside the gene matches: 16. For the CDR3, the DNA is TGTGCCAGCAGTTTGGGTTGCGGGACCCGGGACAGGTGCGAGCAGTACTTC. Translating gives CASSLGCGTRDRCEQYF.

This clone was counted between two and nine times. This chain joins TRBV7-2 and TRBJ2-1; D is uncertain. Trimming took 5 bases from V and 7 from J, leaving 15 bases between them. Germline CDR1 is SGHTA and CDR2 is FQGNSA. The length of the CDR3 is 14 residues. The CDR3 nucleotides read TGTGCCAGCAGCCTCCGTAGGTGGATGAATGAGCAGTTCTTC. This codes for CASSLRRWMNEQFF.

This clone showed up many times. The chain uses TRBV19 and TRBJ2-1, with D tentatively TRBD1 or TRBD2 (5 bases each). Germline CDR1 LNHDA, CDR2 SQIVND (reference sequence). V was cut by 2 bases and J by 5 bases, with 16 bases left in between. The CDR3 is made up of 16 amino acids. CDR3 sequence (DNA): TGTGCCAGTAGTATACAGGGAGAAAGAAGACACAATGAGCAGTTCTTC. This encodes CASSIQGERRHNEQFF.

The J gene is TRBJ1-2, the V gene TRBV2; TRBD1 aligns across 7 bases. V gave up 2 bases and J gave up 3 bases; unmatched junction bases: 6. CDR3 length: 15 residues. CDR1 SNHLY and CDR2 FYNNEI come from the germline V gene. CDR3 loop: CASSEQGGQHYGYTF. The CDR3, as DNA: TGTGCCAGCAGTGAACAGGGGGGACAGCACTATGGCTACACCTTC.

This clone showed up just a few times. This chain connects TRBV7-2 to TRBJ1-4; 8 bases align to TRBD1. Germline V lookup: CDR1 SGHTA, CDR2 FQGNSA. The CDR3 length is 15 residues. The ends lost 1 base at V and 8 bases at J; junction bases unmatched: 6. The CDR3 nucleotides read TGTGCCAGCAGCTTAGGCGGCAGGGGGCACGAAAAACTGTTTTTT. This gives the protein CASSLGGRGHEKLFF.

The chain carries TRBV18 and TRBJ2-5; maybe TRBD1 (6 bases). The length of the CDR3 is 13 residues. Trimming pared 3 bases from V and 3 bases from J, leaving 8 bases between. Looked up from germline, CDR1 is KGHSH and CDR2 is LQKENI. CDR3 in DNA: TGTGCCAGCTCACCCGAGGGGGAAGAGACCCAGTACTTC. Protein: CASSPEGEETQYF.

This clone has only a few counts. The chain is built from TRBV2 and TRBJ2-3; no firm D call. The ends were cut back, 5 bases at V and 2 bases at J, with 5 bases in the middle. Germline CDR1 and CDR2: SNHLY and FYNNEI. The length of the CDR3 is 12 residues. CDR3 in DNA: TGTGCCAGCAGTTACACCACAGATACGCAGTATTTT. It yields the protein CASSYTTDTQYF.

This chain links TRBV19 with TRBJ2-7; D perhaps matches TRBD2 (5 bases). CDR3 length equals 15 residues. The germline gives CDR1 LNHDA, CDR2 SQIVND (reference sequence). Trimming took off 3 bases at V and 4 bases at J, with 16 bases between the two ends. The CDR3 sequence: CASSIRGLHGYEQYF. As DNA, the CDR3 is TGTGCCAGTAGTATCAGAGGACTCCATGGGTACGAGCAGTACTTC.

The rearrangement uses TRBV7-3 and TRBJ2-3, with D perhaps matching TRBD2 (5 bases). The CDR3 has 15 amino acids. Germline V gene sequence: CDR1 SGHTA, CDR2 FQGTGA. Trimming shortened V by 2 bases and J by 3 bases, and 12 bases separated the two germline ends. The CDR3 loop is CASSLLGLATDTQYF. The CDR3 bases are TGTGCCAGCAGCTTATTAGGGCTAGCTACAGATACGCAGTATTTT.

The table lists this clone with a few counts. The chain employs TRBV7-9 and TRBJ2-1, with D hard to call. The V end lost 0 bases, the J end lost 1 base, and 7 bases lay between the germline ends. The CDR3 length is 15 residues. Germline-derived CDR1 and CDR2 are SEHNR and FQNEAQ (reference sequence). The CDR3 nucleotides are TGTGCCAGCAGCTTAGCGCAGTCTTCCTACAATGAGCAGTTCTTC. Its protein is CASSLAQSSYNEQFF.

This clone turned up a few times. The V gene is TRBV7-2, the J gene TRBJ2-7, with 7 bases matching TRBD2. The V gene's germline CDR1 is SGHTA and CDR2 FQGNSA. The CDR3 runs to 15 residues. Losses at the gene ends were 5 bases for V and 3 bases for J; bases not matched to a gene: 10. The chain's CDR3 is CASSQWTGGDYEQYF. The DNA of the CDR3 is TGTGCCAGCAGCCAATGGACGGGAGGAGACTACGAGCAGTACTTC. The whole variable domain, filled in from reference TRBV7-2 and TRBJ2-7, reads GAGVSQSPSNKVTEKGKDVELRCDPISGHTALYWYRQSLGQGLEFLIYFQGNSAPDKSGLPSDRFSAERTGGSVSTLTIQRTQQEDSAVYLCASSQWTGGDYEQYFGPGTRLTVT.

The chain employs TRBV6-6 and TRBJ1-3; D remains ambiguous. CDR1 and CDR2 from the germline V gene are MNHNY and SVGAGI (reference sequence). CDR3 length: 14 amino acids. Trimming removed 5 bases from V and 0 bases from J, with 8 bases in between. The CDR3 region has the DNA TGTGCCAGCAGTCAACCGAGCTCTGGAAACACCATATATTTT. It yields the protein CASSQPSSGNTIYF.

This sequence joins TRBV11-2 and TRBJ2-1; D is uncertain. Germline CDR1 SGHAT, CDR2 FQNNGV. CDR3 size: 12 residues. Trimming left V 0 bases short and J 5 bases short, with 2 bases between. For the CDR3, the DNA is TGTGCCAGCAGCTTAGATGACAATGAGCAGTTCTTC. This encodes CASSLDDNEQFF. Complete variable domain (other parts from reference TRBV11-2 and TRBJ2-1): EAGVAQSPRYKIIEKRQSVAFWCNPISGHATLYWYQQILGQGPKLLIQFQNNGVVDDSQLPKDRFSAERLKGVDSTLKIQPAKLEDSAVYLCASSLDDNEQFFGPGTRLTVL.